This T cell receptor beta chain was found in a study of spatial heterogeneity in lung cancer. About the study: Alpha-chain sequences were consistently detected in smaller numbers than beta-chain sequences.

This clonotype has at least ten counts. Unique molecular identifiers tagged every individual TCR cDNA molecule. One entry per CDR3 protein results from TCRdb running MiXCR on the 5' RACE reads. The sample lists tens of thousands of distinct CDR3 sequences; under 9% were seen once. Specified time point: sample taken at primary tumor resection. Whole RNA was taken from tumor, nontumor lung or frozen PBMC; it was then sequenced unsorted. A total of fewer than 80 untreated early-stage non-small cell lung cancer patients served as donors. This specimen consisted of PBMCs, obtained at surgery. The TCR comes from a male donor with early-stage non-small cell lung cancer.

This CDR3 reads CSAGRYTDTQYF. For the CDR3, the DNA is TGCAGTGCGGGGCGGTACACAGATACGCAGTATTTT. This chain links TRBV29-1 with TRBJ2-3; tentatively, D is TRBD2 (6 bases). This CDR3 is built from 12 residues. Per germline, CDR1 SQVTM and CDR2 ANQGSEA.